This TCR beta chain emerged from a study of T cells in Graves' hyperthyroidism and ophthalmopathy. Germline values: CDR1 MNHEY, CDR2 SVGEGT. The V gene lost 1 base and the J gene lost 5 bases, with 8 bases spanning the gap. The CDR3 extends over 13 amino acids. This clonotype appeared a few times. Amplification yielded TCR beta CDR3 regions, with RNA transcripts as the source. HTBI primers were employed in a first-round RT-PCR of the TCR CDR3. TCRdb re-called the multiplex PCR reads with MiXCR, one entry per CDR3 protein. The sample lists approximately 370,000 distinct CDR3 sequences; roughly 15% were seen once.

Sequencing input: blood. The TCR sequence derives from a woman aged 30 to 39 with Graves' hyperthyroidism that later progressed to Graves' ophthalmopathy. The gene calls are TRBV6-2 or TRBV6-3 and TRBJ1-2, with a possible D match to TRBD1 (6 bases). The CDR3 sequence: CASSYYRVYGYTF. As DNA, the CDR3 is TGTGCCAGCAGTTACTACAGGGTATATGGCTACACCTTC.